Each of the 18 T cell receptor beta chains below was sequenced from the same sample in a study of a mutant IDH1 vaccine in newly diagnosed glioma. No antigens are known for them. Assay: immunoSEQ multiplex PCR; the TCRdb copy retains only in-frame clones and omits some. Of some 45,000 clones in the sample, about 83% were seen once. The sample's time point: week 35, safety follow-up. Every vaccine dose comprised 300 ug of mutant IDH1 20-mer peptide plus topical imiquimod. Sequenced material: PBMCs, taken from a glioma patient whose treatment included an IDH1 peptide vaccine. The receptors were gathered from a woman aged 45-65 years with glioma.

The CDR3 region has the DNA TGCGCCAGCAGCCCCAGGGGGCTATCGGACACCGGGGAGCTGTTTTTT. This translates into CASSPRGLSDTGELFF. V usage is TRBV5-1 and J usage is TRBJ2-2, with TRBD1 matching 8 bases. The length of the CDR3 is 16 residues. Germline lookup yields CDR1 SGHRS and CDR2 YFSETQ. The ends lost 4 bases at V and 3 bases at J; junction bases unmatched: 8.

Written as DNA, the CDR3 is TGCGCCAGCAGCCACCCCGGCTCCTACAATGAGCAGTTCTTC. Protein: CASSHPGSYNEQFF. The chain has TRBV4-1 and TRBJ2-1; no definite D call. This CDR3 has 14 residues. Germline V CDR1 and CDR2: MGHRA, YSYEKL. With 3 bases removed from V and 0 bases from J, the gap between germline ends came to 6 bases.

This clone was seen a handful of times. This chain joins TRBV13 and TRBJ1-1, with 7 bases aligning to TRBD1. This CDR3 spans 15 amino acids. Trimming removed 0 bases from V and 6 bases from J; junction bases left unmatched: 7. CDR1 is PRHDT and CDR2 is FYEKMQ in the germline V gene (reference sequence). The CDR3 DNA reads TGTGCCAGCAGCTTAGGGGGGGGACAGAATGCTGAAGCTTTCTTT. Protein sequence: CASSLGGGQNAEAFF.

The rearrangement joins TRBV5-1 to TRBJ2-5; D uncertain. The CDR3 length is 13 residues. V gave up 4 bases and J gave up 0 bases, with 7 bases separating them. From germline, CDR1 is SGHRS and CDR2 YFSETQ. In nucleotides, the CDR3 is TGCGCCAGCAGCCGGACGGACCAAGAGACCCAGTACTTC. Its protein product is CASSRTDQETQYF.

This chain connects TRBV7-2 to TRBJ2-7; possibly TRBD1 or TRBD2 for D (5 bases each). The CDR3 extends over 14 amino acids. Germline assignment: CDR1 SGHTA and CDR2 FQGNSA. The V and J ends lost 3 bases and 2 bases respectively, with 11 bases between them. CDR3 in amino acids: CASSLMGPTYEQYF. The CDR3 DNA is TGTGCCAGCAGCTTGATGGGACCTACCTACGAGCAGTACTTC. Variable domain in full (rest from reference TRBV7-2 and TRBJ2-7): GAGVSQSPSNKVTEKGKDVELRCDPISGHTALYWYRQSLGQGLEFLIYFQGNSAPDKSGLPSDRFSAERTGGSVSTLTIQRTQQEDSAVYLCASSLMGPTYEQYFGPGTRLTVT.

The chain couples TRBV5-1 to TRBJ2-3, with 10 bases lining up with TRBD2. CDR1 and CDR2 (germline): SGHRS, YFSETQ. V trimming: 0 bases; J trimming: 6 bases; junction bases outside the gene matches: 10. The CDR3 runs to 17 residues. The CDR3 here is CASSLAVAGGTADTQYF. CDR3 nucleotide sequence: TGCGCCAGCAGCTTGGCCGTAGCGGGGGGCACCGCTGATACGCAGTATTTT.

This clone was seen a single time. The chain links TRBV9 to TRBJ2-5; 7 bases map to TRBD2. Germline trimming cut 4 bases from V and 5 bases from J; bases unmatched to any gene: 11. From germline, CDR1 is SGDLS and CDR2 YYNGEE. This CDR3 comprises 15 residues. DNA for the CDR3: TGTGCCAGCAGCCGACAAGCGGGGCTAACGGAGACCCAGTACTTC. Its translation: CASSRQAGLTETQYF.

This clone was detected only once. This chain links TRBV11-2 with TRBJ2-7; no definite D call. Between the trimmed V and J ends, which lost 1 base and 0 bases, there was a span of 10 bases. Germline CDR1 is SGHAT and CDR2 is FQNNGV. The CDR3 runs 15 residues. DNA of the CDR3: TGTGCCAGCAGCTTAGTACCTGACAACTCCTACGAGCAGTACTTC. Its protein is CASSLVPDNSYEQYF.

The rearrangement uses TRBV11-2 and TRBJ1-5; TRBD1 is a possible D gene (5 bases). Germline V lookup: CDR1 SGHAT, CDR2 FQNNGV. The CDR3 length is 15 residues. V was trimmed by 0 bases and J by 6 bases, leaving 12 bases between them. CDR3 amino acids: CASSLEGQPGQPQHF. The CDR3, as DNA: TGTGCCAGCAGCTTAGAGGGGCAGCCGGGTCAGCCCCAGCATTTT.

The gene calls are TRBV5-1 and TRBJ2-5; TRBD1 matches at 10 bases. The CDR3 length is 15 residues. Looked up from germline, CDR1 is SGHRS and CDR2 is YFSETQ. The V gene end was trimmed by 4 bases and the J gene end by 5 bases; junction bases not matched to a gene: 8. The CDR3 DNA reads as TGCGCCAGCAGCCCGACAGGGGGCGCAAGGGAGACCCAGTACTTC. Residues: CASSPTGGARETQYF. The full variable domain, with the rest looked up from reference TRBV5-1 and TRBJ2-5, is KAGVTQTPRYLIKTRGQQVTLSCSPISGHRSVSWYQQTPGQGLQFLFEYFSETQRNKGNFPGRFSGRQFSNSRSEMNVSTLELGDSALYLCASSPTGGARETQYFGPGTRLLVL.

This chain joins TRBV5-5 and TRBJ1-1, with no clear D. Per the germline V gene, CDR1 is SGHKS and CDR2 is YYEKEE (reference sequence). This CDR3 is 15 amino acids long. The V end was cut by 4 bases, the J end by 3 bases, with 16 bases between. In DNA, the CDR3 is TGTGCCAGCAGCCTAGGAGAGACCCTCTACACTGAAGCTTTCTTT. Encoded protein: CASSLGETLYTEAFF.

The rearrangement links TRBV7-9 to TRBJ1-1; TRBD1 aligns across 7 bases. The CDR3 extends over 14 amino acids. Germline CDR1 reads SEHNR; CDR2 reads FQNEAQ (reference sequence). V shed 7 bases and J 5 bases; nucleotides not matched to a gene: 10. The CDR3 here is CASNIQGIGTEAFF. The CDR3 DNA follows: TGTGCCAGCAACATACAGGGGATAGGTACTGAAGCTTTCTTT.

V usage is TRBV7-2 and J usage is TRBJ1-2, with D perhaps matching TRBD1 (5 bases). Germline loops: CDR1 SGHTA, CDR2 FQGNSA. CDR3 length: 17 amino acids. V gave up 0 bases and J gave up 5 bases, with 19 bases separating them. The CDR3 sequence is CASSLAYRTPEGYGYTF. CDR3 nucleotide sequence: TGTGCCAGCAGCTTAGCGTATAGGACCCCCGAGGGGTATGGCTACACCTTC.

CDR3 in DNA: TGTGCCAGCGGGCCGGGACCCAACTACGAGCAGTACTTC. It yields the protein CASGPGPNYEQYF. The chain is built from TRBV6-5 and TRBJ2-7, with D possibly called TRBD1 or TRBD2 (5 bases each). The CDR3 is made up of 13 amino acids. CDR1 MNHEY and CDR2 SVGAGI come from the germline V gene. V was trimmed by 8 bases and J by 3 bases, leaving 14 bases between them.

The rearrangement links TRBV19 to TRBJ1-2; TRBD1 agrees at 10 bases. Germline CDR1 reads LNHDA; CDR2 reads SQIVND (reference sequence). J lost 8 bases, V lost 5 bases, and 11 bases had no gene match. CDR3 length equals 15 residues. This CDR3 reads CASSPQTGGARGYTF. For the CDR3, the DNA is TGTGCCAGTAGTCCTCAGACAGGGGGCGCGAGAGGCTACACCTTC.

The rearrangement uses TRBV29-1 and TRBJ1-1; TRBD1 might be the D (5 bases). Trimming pared 6 bases from V and 4 bases from J, leaving 21 bases between. Germline V CDR1 and CDR2: SQVTM, ANQGSEA. The CDR3 is made up of 15 amino acids. CDR3 nucleotides: TGCAGCGTGGCCGGGCTAAGGGAGAGGGGCACTGAAGCTTTCTTT. Its translation: CSVAGLRERGTEAFF. Supplemented by reference TRBV29-1 and TRBJ1-1, the full variable domain reads SAVISQKPSRDICQRGTSLTIQCQVDSQVTMMFWYRQQPGQSLTLIATANQGSEATYESGFVIDKFPISRPNLTFSTLTVSNMSPEDSSIYLCSVAGLRERGTEAFFGQGTRLTVV.

J is TRBJ1-1 and V is TRBV7-2; TRBD1 might be the D (5 bases). Germline-derived CDR1 and CDR2 are SGHTA and FQGNSA. This CDR3 contains 11 residues. With 5 bases removed from V and 10 bases from J, the gap between germline ends came to 11 bases. CDR3 DNA sequence: TGTGCCAGCAGCCATCAGGGCCGAGCTTTCTTT. This gives the protein CASSHQGRAFF. Based on the CDR3 plus reference TRBV7-2 and TRBJ1-1, the full variable domain is GAGVSQSPSNKVTEKGKDVELRCDPISGHTALYWYRQSLGQGLEFLIYFQGNSAPDKSGLPSDRFSAERTGGSVSTLTIQRTQQEDSAVYLCASSHQGRAFFGQGTRLTVV.

V is TRBV27 and J is TRBJ1-2, with TRBD1 matching 7 bases. There are 15 residues in the CDR3. Unmatched junction bases numbered 9, after V lost 5 bases and J lost 3 bases. The germline V gene has CDR1 MNHEY and CDR2 SMNVEV (reference sequence). The CDR3 sequence is CASSPTDRVYYGYTF. For the CDR3, the DNA is TGTGCCAGCAGTCCAACCGACAGGGTTTACTATGGCTACACCTTC.